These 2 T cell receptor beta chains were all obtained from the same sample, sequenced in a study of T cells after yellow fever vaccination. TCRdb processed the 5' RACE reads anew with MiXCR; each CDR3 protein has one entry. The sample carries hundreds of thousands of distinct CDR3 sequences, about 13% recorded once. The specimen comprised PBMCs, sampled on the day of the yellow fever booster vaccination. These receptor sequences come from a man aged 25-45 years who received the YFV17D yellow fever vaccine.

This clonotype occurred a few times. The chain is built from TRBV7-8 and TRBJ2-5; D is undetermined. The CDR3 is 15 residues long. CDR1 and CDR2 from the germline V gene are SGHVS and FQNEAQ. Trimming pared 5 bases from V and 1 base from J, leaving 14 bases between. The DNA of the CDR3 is TGTGCCAGCAGCACCTTTGGCGCTCTCCAAGAGACCCAGTACTTC. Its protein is CASSTFGALQETQYF.

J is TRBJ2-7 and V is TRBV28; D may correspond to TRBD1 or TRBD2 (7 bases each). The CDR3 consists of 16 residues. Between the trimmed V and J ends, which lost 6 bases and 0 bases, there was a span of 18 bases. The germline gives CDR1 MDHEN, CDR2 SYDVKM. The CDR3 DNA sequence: TGTGCCAGCAGCCATCCCCAGCGGGACAGCTCCTACGAGCAGTACTTC. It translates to CASSHPQRDSSYEQYF.